This TCR beta chain was captured by sequencing in a study of regulatory T cells in long-lasting Graves disease. The CDR3 consists of 17 residues. V lost 3 bases and J lost 0; bases outside the gene matches: 6. Germline V gene lookup returns CDR1 SGHNT and CDR2 YENEEA. Findings and caveats of the study: Whereas approximately 980 public clonotypes were shared by new patients, persistent patients shared more, at some 2,900.

Comment on this clonotype: Its antigen is unknown.

Time point indicated: persistent/refractory GD, antithyroid drugs over 5 years with positive TRAb. PBMC RNA was the source of the TCR library. The diagnosis of Graves' disease used American Thyroid Association guidelines. Patients of an endocrinology department in Xi'an, China, were included. An approximately 10-milliliter sample of peripheral blood was drawn into EDTA tubes. HTBI primers from iRepertoire and Arm-PCR of CDR3 regions yielded the TCR beta libraries. Via MiXCR, TCRdb re-called the multiplex PCR reads, giving one row per CDR3 protein. The sample yields about 470,000 distinct CDR3 sequences, around 20% seen once.

This sequence joins TRBV11-3 and TRBJ1-3; 9 positions match TRBD1. The TCR comes from a female donor with Graves disease. The sequencing here drew on peripheral blood mononuclear cells (PBMCs), taken when the disease was refractory, from a patient treated with antithyroid drugs. CDR3 sequence (DNA): TGTGCCAGCAGCTTTGGACAGGGGCTTTCCTCTGGAAACACCATATATTTT. Its protein product is CASSFGQGLSSGNTIYF.